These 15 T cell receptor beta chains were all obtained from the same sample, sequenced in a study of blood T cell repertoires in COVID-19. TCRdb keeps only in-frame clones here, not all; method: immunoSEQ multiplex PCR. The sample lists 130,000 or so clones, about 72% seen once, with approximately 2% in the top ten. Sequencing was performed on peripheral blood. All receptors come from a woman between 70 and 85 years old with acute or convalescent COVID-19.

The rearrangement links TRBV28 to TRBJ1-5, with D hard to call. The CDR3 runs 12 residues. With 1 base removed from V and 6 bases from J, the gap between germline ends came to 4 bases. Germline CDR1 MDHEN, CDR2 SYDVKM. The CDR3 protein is CASSLSGQPQHF. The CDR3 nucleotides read TGTGCCAGCAGTTTATCCGGTCAGCCCCAGCATTTT.

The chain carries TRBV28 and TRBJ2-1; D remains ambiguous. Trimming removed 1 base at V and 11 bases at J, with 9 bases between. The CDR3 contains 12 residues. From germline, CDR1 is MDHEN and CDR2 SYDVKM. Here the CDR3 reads CASSLSERKQFF. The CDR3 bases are TGTGCCAGCAGTTTATCGGAGAGGAAGCAGTTCTTC.

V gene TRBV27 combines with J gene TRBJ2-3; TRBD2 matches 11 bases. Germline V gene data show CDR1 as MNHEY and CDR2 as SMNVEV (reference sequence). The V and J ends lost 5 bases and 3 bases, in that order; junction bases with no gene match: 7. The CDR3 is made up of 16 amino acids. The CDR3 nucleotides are TGTGCCAGCAGTGTATTAGCGGGGGGGTGGACAGATACGCAGTATTTT. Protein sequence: CASSVLAGGWTDTQYF.

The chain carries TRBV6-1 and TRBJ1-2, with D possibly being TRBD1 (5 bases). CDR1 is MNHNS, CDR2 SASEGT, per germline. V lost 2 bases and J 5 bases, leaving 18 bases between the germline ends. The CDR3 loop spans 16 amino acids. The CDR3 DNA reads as TGTGCCAGCAGTGAAACTCCCGGCAGGGAAAGATATGGCTACACCTTC. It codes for CASSETPGRERYGYTF.

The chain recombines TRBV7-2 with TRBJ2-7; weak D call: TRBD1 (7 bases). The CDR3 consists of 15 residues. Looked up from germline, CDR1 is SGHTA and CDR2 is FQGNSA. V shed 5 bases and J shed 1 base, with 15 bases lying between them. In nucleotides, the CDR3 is TGTGCCAGCAGCCGTGCGGGACAGCTATCCTACGAGCAGTACTTC. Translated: CASSRAGQLSYEQYF.

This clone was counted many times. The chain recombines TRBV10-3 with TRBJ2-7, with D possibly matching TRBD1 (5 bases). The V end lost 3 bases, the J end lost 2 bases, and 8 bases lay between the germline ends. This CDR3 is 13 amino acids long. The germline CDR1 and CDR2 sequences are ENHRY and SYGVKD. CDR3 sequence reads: CAISDLGAYEQYF. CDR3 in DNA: TGTGCCATCAGTGATTTAGGGGCCTACGAGCAGTACTTC.

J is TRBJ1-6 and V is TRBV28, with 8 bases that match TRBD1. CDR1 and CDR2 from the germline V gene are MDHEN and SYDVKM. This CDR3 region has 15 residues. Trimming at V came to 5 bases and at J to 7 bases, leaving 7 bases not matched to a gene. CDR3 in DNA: TGTGCCAGCAGTCGACAACAGGGGGTGAATTCACCCCTCCACTTT. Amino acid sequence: CASSRQQGVNSPLHF.

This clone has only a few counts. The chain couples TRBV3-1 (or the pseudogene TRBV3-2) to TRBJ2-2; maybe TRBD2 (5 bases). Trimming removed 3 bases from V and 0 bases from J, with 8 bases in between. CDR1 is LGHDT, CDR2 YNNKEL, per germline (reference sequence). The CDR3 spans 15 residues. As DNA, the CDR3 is TGTGCCAGCAGCCACCGGGGAACGAACACCGGGGAGCTGTTTTTT. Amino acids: CASSHRGTNTGELFF.

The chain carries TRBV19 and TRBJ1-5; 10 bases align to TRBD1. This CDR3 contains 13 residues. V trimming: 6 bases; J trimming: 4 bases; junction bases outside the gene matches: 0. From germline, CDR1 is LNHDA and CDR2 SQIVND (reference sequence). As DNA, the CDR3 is TGTGCCAGTAGGGGACAGGGGAATCAGCCCCAGCATTTT. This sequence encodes CASRGQGNQPQHF.

The chain's CDR3 is CAISSGERAGELFF. CDR3 DNA sequence: TGTGCCATAAGTAGCGGTGAGCGGGCCGGGGAGCTGTTTTTT. The chain combines TRBV6-6 with TRBJ2-2, with D perhaps matching TRBD2 (6 bases). V lost 10 bases, J lost 6 bases, and 18 bases lay in between. Germline values: CDR1 MNHNY, CDR2 SVGAGI (reference sequence). The length of the CDR3 is 14 residues.

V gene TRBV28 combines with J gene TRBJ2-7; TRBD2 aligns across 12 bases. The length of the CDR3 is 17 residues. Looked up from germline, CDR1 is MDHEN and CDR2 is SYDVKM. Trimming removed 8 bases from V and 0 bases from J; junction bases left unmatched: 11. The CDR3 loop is CASEGVSSGRGSYEQYF. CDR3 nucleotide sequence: TGTGCCAGCGAGGGGGTGTCTAGCGGGAGGGGCTCCTACGAGCAGTACTTC.

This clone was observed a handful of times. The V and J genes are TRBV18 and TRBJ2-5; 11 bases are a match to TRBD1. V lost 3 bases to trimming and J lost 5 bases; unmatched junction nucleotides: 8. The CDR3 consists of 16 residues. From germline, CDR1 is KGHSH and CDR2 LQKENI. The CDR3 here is CASSPPDRGLEETQYF. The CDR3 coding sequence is TGTGCCAGCTCACCCCCGGACAGGGGGCTCGAGGAGACCCAGTACTTC.

The CDR3 loop is CASSFSPGGRGNTEAFF. Written as DNA, the CDR3 is TGTGCCAGCAGCTTTTCTCCCGGGGGAAGGGGGAACACTGAAGCTTTCTTT. This rearrangement joins TRBV5-8 to TRBJ1-1, with D maybe TRBD1 (5 bases). Trimming stripped 2 bases from V and 1 base from J, with 18 bases between. Germline-derived CDR1 and CDR2 are SGHTS and YDEGEE. The CDR3 runs to 17 residues.

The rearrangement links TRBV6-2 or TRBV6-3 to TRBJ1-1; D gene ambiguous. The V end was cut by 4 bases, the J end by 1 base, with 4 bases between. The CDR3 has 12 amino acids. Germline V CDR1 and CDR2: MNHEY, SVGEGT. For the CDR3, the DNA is TGTGCCAGCAGTTGGCAGAACACTGAAGCTTTCTTT. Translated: CASSWQNTEAFF.

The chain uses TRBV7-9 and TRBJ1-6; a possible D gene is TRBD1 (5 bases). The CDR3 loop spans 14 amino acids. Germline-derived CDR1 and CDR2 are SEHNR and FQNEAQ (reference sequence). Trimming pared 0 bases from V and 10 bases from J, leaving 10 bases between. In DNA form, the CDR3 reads TGTGCCAGCAGCTTAGCGGGGGGTGACTCACCCCTCCACTTT. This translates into CASSLAGGDSPLHF.